This T cell receptor (beta chain) was obtained from a study of T cell responses to AZD1222 COVID-19 vaccine. Sequencing used immunoSEQ multiplex PCR; TCRdb keeps in-frame clones, though not all of them. The data hold under 100,000 clones, with approximately 83% observed a single time. This receptor was taken from an adult in good health. Sequences were derived from peripheral blood, sampled on day 0 of AZD1222 vaccination.

CDR3 protein: CASSPDRNYGYTF. The CDR3 DNA reads as TGTGCCAGCAGCCCGGACAGAAACTATGGCTACACCTTC. The chain is built from TRBV7-9 and TRBJ1-2; D may be TRBD1 (6 bases). CDR3 size: 13 residues. The V gene's germline CDR1 is SEHNR and CDR2 FQNEAQ (reference sequence). V was pared by 5 bases and J by 2 bases, with 9 bases between.